This T cell receptor (beta chain) appears in the sequencing data of a study of T-cell memory formation after mild COVID-19. The V gene's germline CDR1 is KGHDR and CDR2 SFDVKD. The CDR3 contains 14 residues. V gave up 3 bases and J gave up 4 bases, with 11 bases separating them. MiXCR, run by TCRdb on the 5' RACE reads, gives a single entry per CDR3 protein. Here the sample spans about 130,000 distinct CDR3 sequences, 25% being singletons. The sequencing sample was made of PBMCs or a T cell subset sorted from them (not recorded which). The chain couples TRBV24-1 to TRBJ1-1, with no clear D. The sequence came from an adult woman who had mild COVID-19 (a few samples of this study predate the infection). Cell type and time point are not known. The CDR3 region has the DNA TGTGCCACCAGTGATCGGGGATGGGGCACTGAAGCTTTCTTT. This gives the protein CATSDRGWGTEAFF.